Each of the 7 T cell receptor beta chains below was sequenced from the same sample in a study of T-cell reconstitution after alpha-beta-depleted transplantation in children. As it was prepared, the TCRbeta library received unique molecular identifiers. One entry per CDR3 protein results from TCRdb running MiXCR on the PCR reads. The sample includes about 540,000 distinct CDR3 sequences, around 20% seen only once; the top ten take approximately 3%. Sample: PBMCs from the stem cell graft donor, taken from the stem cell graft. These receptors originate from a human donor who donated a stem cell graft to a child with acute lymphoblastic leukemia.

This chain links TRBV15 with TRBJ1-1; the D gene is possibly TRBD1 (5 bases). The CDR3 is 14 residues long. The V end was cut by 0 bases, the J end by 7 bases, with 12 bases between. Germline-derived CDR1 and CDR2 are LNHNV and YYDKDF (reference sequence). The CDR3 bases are TGTGCCACCAGCAGAGATCAAAGGGGACTTGAAGCTTTCTTT. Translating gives CATSRDQRGLEAFF.

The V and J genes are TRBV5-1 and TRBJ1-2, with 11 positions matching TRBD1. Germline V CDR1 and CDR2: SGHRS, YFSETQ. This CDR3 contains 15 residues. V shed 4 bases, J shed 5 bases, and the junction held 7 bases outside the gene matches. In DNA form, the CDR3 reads TGCGCCAGCAGCGACCGGGACAGGGGGTATTATGGCTACACCTTC. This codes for CASSDRDRGYYGYTF.

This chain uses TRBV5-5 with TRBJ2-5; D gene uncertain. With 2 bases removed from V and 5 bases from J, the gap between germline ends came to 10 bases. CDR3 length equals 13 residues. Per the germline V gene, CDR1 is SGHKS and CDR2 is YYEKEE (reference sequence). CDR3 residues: CASSFWSSETQYF. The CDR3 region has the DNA TGTGCCAGCAGCTTTTGGTCCTCGGAGACCCAGTACTTC.

CDR3 region: CASSLATTVQGGELFF. The DNA for the CDR3 is TGTGCCAGCAGTTTAGCCACTACGGTACAGGGCGGGGAGCTGTTTTTT. The J gene is TRBJ2-2, the V gene TRBV12-3 or TRBV12-4, with D perhaps TRBD1 (6 bases). V lost 0 bases and J lost 7, with 15 bases in between. The CDR3 runs to 16 residues.

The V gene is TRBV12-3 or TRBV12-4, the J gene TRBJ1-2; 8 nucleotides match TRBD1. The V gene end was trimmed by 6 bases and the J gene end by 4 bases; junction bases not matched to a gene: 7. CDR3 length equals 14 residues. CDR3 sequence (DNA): TGTGCCAGCAGGAAACAGGGGGGTACCTATGGCTACACCTTC. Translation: CASRKQGGTYGYTF.

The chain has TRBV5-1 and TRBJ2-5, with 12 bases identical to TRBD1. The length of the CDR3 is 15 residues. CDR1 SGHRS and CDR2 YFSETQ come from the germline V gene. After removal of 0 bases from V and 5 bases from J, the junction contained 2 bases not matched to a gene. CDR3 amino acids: CASSLAGQGAETQYF. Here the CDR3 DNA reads TGCGCCAGCAGCTTGGCGGGACAGGGGGCGGAGACCCAGTACTTC.

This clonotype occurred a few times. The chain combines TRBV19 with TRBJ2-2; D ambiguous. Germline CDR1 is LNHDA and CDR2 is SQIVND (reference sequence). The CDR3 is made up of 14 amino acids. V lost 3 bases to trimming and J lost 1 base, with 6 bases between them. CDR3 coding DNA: TGTGCCAGTAGTATGTACGGGAACACCGGGGAGCTGTTTTTT. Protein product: CASSMYGNTGELFF.